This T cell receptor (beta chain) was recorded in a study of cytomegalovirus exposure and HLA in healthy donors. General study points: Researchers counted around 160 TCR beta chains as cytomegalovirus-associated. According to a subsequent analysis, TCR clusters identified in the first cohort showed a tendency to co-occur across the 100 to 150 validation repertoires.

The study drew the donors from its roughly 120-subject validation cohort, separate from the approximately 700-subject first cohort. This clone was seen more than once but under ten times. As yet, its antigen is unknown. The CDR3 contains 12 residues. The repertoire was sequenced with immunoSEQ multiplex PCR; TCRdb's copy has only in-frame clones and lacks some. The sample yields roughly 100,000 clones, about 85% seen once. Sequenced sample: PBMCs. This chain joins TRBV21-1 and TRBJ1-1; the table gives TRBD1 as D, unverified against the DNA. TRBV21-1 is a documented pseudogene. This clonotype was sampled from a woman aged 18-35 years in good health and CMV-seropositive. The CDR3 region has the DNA TGTGCCAGCCCGACGGACAGGGAAGAGCCTTTCTTT. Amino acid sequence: CASPTDREEPFF.